This entry describes one T cell receptor beta chain. Here immunoSEQ multiplex PCR was the method, and the copy in TCRdb shows in-frame clones only, minus some. The sample consists of about 200,000 clones, about 85% of them appearing once. CDR1 and CDR2 from the germline V gene are SGDLS and YYNGEE. The CDR3 has 14 amino acids. Trimming cost V 0 bases and J 11 bases, with 16 bases left between them. The data derive from a study of blood T cell repertoires in COVID-19. Across the study: Sources were T cells, B-cell-depleted T cells, or PBMCs; the material itself was cDNA or gDNA.

This TCR derives from a man aged 55 to 70 with COVID-19, enrolled during active disease. Sequencing was performed on peripheral blood. The V gene is TRBV9, the J gene TRBJ2-3, with D unclear. The CDR3 sequence is CASSVGRPPNGQYF. CDR3 bases: TGTGCCAGCAGCGTAGGCAGGCCCCCCAATGGGCAGTATTTT.